A selection of T cell receptor beta chains follows, all from one sample in a study of T cells after yellow fever vaccination. TCRdb redid the calling of the 5' RACE reads with MiXCR, one entry per CDR3 protein. The table lists a few hundred thousand distinct CDR3 sequences, about 4% of them singletons. Here the sequenced sample was PBMCs, taken 5 days after the yellow fever booster vaccination. These receptors were obtained from a young man who received the YFV17D yellow fever vaccine. Each CDR3 is given with its conserved first and last residue. The D gene is left open where the match is weak. Part of the rows lack a size; the others show once, few, many or a class for expanded clones.

size	V	J	length	D	DNA	CDR3
NA	TRBV7-8	TRBJ2-1	15	NA	TGTGCCAGCAGCCTCGGCAGGGCTTCTAACAATGAGCAGTTCTTC	CASSLGRASNNEQFF
few	TRBV6-5	TRBJ2-4	15	TRBD2	TGTGCCAGCAGTTCTAGAGCGGGGGTGGGAAACATTCAGTACTTC	CASSSRAGVGNIQYF
NA	TRBV12-3/TRBV12-4	TRBJ2-5	13	NA	TGTGCCAGCAGTTTCGCGGGGAGAAAGACCCAGTACTTC	CASSFAGRKTQYF
few	TRBV11-2	TRBJ1-1	13	NA	TGTGCCAGCAGAAACAGCGGGGGGTCTGAAGCTTTCTTT	CASRNSGGSEAFF
NA	TRBV19	TRBJ1-5	18	NA	TGTGCCAGTAGAGGAGGCAGGGGTGAGGGGAATGGCAATCAGCCCCAGCATTTT	CASRGGRGEGNGNQPQHF
few	TRBV5-1	TRBJ2-5	15	NA	TGCGCCAGCAGCTTGGGCGGACAGCCCGGGGAGACCCAGTACTTC	CASSLGGQPGETQYF
many	TRBV5-1	TRBJ2-7	16	NA	TGCGCCAGCAGCTTCCTGTCCTCCAGCCCTTCCTACGAGCAGTACTTC	CASSFLSSSPSYEQYF
NA	TRBV5-1	TRBJ2-3	15	NA	TGCGCCAGCAGCTTGATGGGACCTAGCACAGATACGCAGTATTTT	CASSLMGPSTDTQYF
many	TRBV5-1	TRBJ2-5	13	NA	TGCGCCAGCAGTGAGGGGGGCCAAGAGACCCAGTACTTC	CASSEGGQETQYF
NA	TRBV5-1	TRBJ1-1	16	NA	TGCGCCAGCAGCTTCGGACGGGGGAGATCGAACACTGAAGCTTTCTTT	CASSFGRGRSNTEAFF
NA	TRBV11-2	TRBJ2-5	16	NA	TGTGCCAGCAGCTCCCCACGGCGGGTCTTGAAGGAGACCCAGTACTTC	CASSSPRRVLKETQYF
NA	TRBV3-1	TRBJ2-5	15	NA	TGTGCCAGCAGCCAGAGCATGGGGCTTGGAGAGACCCAGTACTTC	CASSQSMGLGETQYF
many	TRBV20-1	TRBJ2-1	14	NA	TGCAGTGCTAGGGACACGGTATCCTACAATGAGCAGTTCTTC	CSARDTVSYNEQFF
many	TRBV5-1	TRBJ1-1	13	NA	TGCGCCAGCAAGGTTGGGATAAACACTGAAGCTTTCTTT	CASKVGINTEAFF
many	TRBV20-1	TRBJ2-2	15	NA	TGCAGTGCCTTCCGGGCGGGGGCCGTGACCGGGGAGCTGTTTTTT	CSAFRAGAVTGELFF
few	TRBV4-1	TRBJ2-7	17	NA	TGCGCCAGCAGCCAAGATCTTCGGAGGGGCCCCTCCTACGAGCAGTACTTC	CASSQDLRRGPSYEQYF
few	TRBV29-1	TRBJ1-1	11	NA	TGCAGCGTCTCTCTTTCTCAGGAAGCTTTCTTT	CSVSLSQEAFF
many	TRBV11-2	TRBJ2-1	16	TRBD2	TGTGCCAGCAGCTCCGTAGCGGGGGCCTACTACAATGAGCAGTTCTTC	CASSSVAGAYYNEQFF
few	TRBV5-1	TRBJ2-1	14	TRBD2	TGCGCCAGCTGGGCACTAGCGGGGGCCAATGAGCAGTTCTTC	CASWALAGANEQFF
few	TRBV7-6	TRBJ1-4	13	NA	TGTGCCAGCAGCAACATAAGGGACGAAAAACTGTTTTTT	CASSNIRDEKLFF
few	TRBV25-1	TRBJ2-5	16	NA	TGTGCCAGCGTTTCCGCGGAGCTGTGGGGACAAGAGACCCAGTACTTC	CASVSAELWGQETQYF
few	TRBV4-3	TRBJ2-7	17	TRBD1	TGCGCCAGCAGCCAAGAGAGGGGGACAGGGGCGCCCTACGAGCAGTACTTC	CASSQERGTGAPYEQYF
NA	TRBV5-1	TRBJ1-4	13	NA	TGCGCCAGCAGCTTCTCGGATAATGAAAAACTGTTTTTT	CASSFSDNEKLFF
many	TRBV10-2	TRBJ2-7	13	NA	TGCGCCAGCAGGCCTGGGGACTCCTACGAGCAGTACTTC	CASRPGDSYEQYF
few	TRBV14	TRBJ2-3	16	NA	TGTGCCAGCAGCCAGTGGACGCTGTTCAGCACAGATACGCAGTATTTT	CASSQWTLFSTDTQYF
NA	TRBV11-2	TRBJ2-1	12	NA	TGTGCCAGCAGCTTGGGGCCTCATGAGCAGTTCTTC	CASSLGPHEQFF
many	TRBV6-2/TRBV6-3	TRBJ1-2	14	TRBD1	TGTGCCAGCACCACGACAGGGGGCTTTTATGGCTACACCTTC	CASTTTGGFYGYTF
few	TRBV4-3	TRBJ1-1	15	NA	TGCGCCAGCAGCCAAGCCCCCCGGGGTAGGACTGAAGCTTTCTTT	CASSQAPRGRTEAFF
NA	TRBV4-3	TRBJ1-1	14	NA	TGCGCCAGCAGCCAAGAGGCCATGAACACTGAAGCTTTCTTT	CASSQEAMNTEAFF
few	TRBV3-1	TRBJ1-2	14	TRBD1	TGTGCCAGCAGCCGGACAGGGGGAAGATATGGCTACACCTTC	CASSRTGGRYGYTF
NA	TRBV20-1	TRBJ2-5	12	NA	TGCAGTGCCCCGTCGGGGTACGAGACCCAGTACTTC	CSAPSGYETQYF
NA	TRBV9	TRBJ2-3	15	NA	TGTGCCAGCAGCGTAGGGACTACTGACACAGATACGCAGTATTTT	CASSVGTTDTDTQYF
NA	TRBV20-1	TRBJ2-2	12	NA	TGCAGTGCTAGCTGGGGCACCGGGGAGCTGTTTTTT	CSASWGTGELFF
NA	TRBV28	TRBJ2-3	16	TRBD1	TGTGCCAGCAAACTAGACAGGGGGCGCGCGACAGATACGCAGTATTTT	CASKLDRGRATDTQYF
NA	TRBV24-1	TRBJ2-1	14	NA	TGTGCCACCAGTGATCCTGGGGCCTACAATGAGCAGTTCTTC	CATSDPGAYNEQFF
NA	TRBV7-2	TRBJ2-7	15	NA	TGTGCCAGCAGCTTAGGCGCGACTGGCTCCTACGAGCAGTACTTC	CASSLGATGSYEQYF
few	TRBV7-2	TRBJ2-1	17	NA	TGTGCCAACAGCCGCAACCGACCCGGGACTGGGGGCGGGGAGCAGTTCTTC	CANSRNRPGTGGGEQFF
NA	TRBV10-3	TRBJ1-1	13	NA	TGTGCCATCAGTGAGGTGAGTGGCACTGAAGCTTTCTTT	CAISEVSGTEAFF
NA	TRBV10-3	TRBJ2-3	14	TRBD2	TGTGCCACGCGACTAGCGGGCCCCACAGATACGCAGTATTTT	CATRLAGPTDTQYF
NA	TRBV5-1	TRBJ1-1	13	NA	TGCGCCAGCAGCTCTCTGCACAACACTGAAGCTTTCTTT	CASSSLHNTEAFF
many	TRBV27	TRBJ1-1	17	NA	TGTGCCAGCAGTCGTGTGGGGGGCCGGGGGGTGAACACTGAAGCTTTCTTT	CASSRVGGRGVNTEAFF
few	TRBV9	TRBJ1-1	15	NA	TGTGCCAGCTATGACCCGGGACACCGGAACACTGAAGCTTTCTTT	CASYDPGHRNTEAFF
many	TRBV20-1	TRBJ2-5	15	TRBD1	TGCAGTGCTTCCCACCGTGGGACAGTCCAAGAGACCCAGTACTTC	CSASHRGTVQETQYF
many	TRBV15	TRBJ1-6	16	NA	TGTGCCACCAGCAGAGGATTAGTCCCGTATAATTCACCCCTCCACTTT	CATSRGLVPYNSPLHF
NA	TRBV7-3	TRBJ1-1	14	NA	TGTGCCAGCAGCTCAGAGAGGGGTCTGACTGAAGCTTTCTTT	CASSSERGLTEAFF
many	TRBV7-9	TRBJ1-1	12	NA	TGTGCCAGCAGCCCCCGGGAGGGGGGAGCTTTCTTT	CASSPREGGAFF
NA	TRBV9	TRBJ1-4	13	TRBD1	TGTGCCAGCCAGGGACAGAATAATGAAAAACTGTTTTTT	CASQGQNNEKLFF
many	TRBV7-3	TRBJ2-3	16	TRBD2	TGTGCCAGCAGCCCCGTCGGGGCGGGGGGGCCAGATACGCAGTATTTT	CASSPVGAGGPDTQYF
few	TRBV20-1	TRBJ1-3	13	NA	TGCAGTTCGTACGAAAGCTCTGGAAACACCATATATTTT	CSSYESSGNTIYF
many	TRBV6-5	TRBJ2-6	15	NA	TGTGCCACTTGCAGACACTTCTCTGGGGCCAACGTCCTGACTTTC	CATCRHFSGANVLTF
few	TRBV2	TRBJ2-2	14	TRBD1	TGTGCCAGCTCAGGGGGCTGGAACACCGGGGAGCTGTTTTTT	CASSGGWNTGELFF